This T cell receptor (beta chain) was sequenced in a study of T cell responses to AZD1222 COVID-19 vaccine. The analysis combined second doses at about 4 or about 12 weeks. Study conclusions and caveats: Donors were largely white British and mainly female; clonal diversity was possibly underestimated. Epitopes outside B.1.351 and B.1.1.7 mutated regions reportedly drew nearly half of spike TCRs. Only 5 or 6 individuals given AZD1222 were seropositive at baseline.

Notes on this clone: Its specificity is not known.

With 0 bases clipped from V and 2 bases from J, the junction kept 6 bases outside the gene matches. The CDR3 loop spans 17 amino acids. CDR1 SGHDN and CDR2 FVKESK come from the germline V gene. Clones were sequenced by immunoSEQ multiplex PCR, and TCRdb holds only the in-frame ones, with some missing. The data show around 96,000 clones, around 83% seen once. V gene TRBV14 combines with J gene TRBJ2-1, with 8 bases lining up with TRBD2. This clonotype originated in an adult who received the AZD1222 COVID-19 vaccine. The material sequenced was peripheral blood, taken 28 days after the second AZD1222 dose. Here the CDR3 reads CASSQDSGLGAYNEQFF. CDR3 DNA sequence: TGTGCCAGCAGCCAAGACTCGGGACTAGGGGCCTACAATGAGCAGTTCTTC.